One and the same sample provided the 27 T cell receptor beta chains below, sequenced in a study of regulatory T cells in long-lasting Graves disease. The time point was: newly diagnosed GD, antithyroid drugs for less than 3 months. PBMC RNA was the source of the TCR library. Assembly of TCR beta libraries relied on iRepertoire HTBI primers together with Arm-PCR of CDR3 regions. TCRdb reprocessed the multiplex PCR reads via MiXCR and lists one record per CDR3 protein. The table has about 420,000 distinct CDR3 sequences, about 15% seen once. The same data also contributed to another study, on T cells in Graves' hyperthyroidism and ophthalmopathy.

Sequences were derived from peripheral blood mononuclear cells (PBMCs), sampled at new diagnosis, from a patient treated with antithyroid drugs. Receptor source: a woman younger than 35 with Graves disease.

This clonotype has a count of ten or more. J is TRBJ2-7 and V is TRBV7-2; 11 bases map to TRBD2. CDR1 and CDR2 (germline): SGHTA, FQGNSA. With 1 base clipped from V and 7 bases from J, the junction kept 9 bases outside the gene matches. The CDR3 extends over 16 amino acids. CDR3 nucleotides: TGTGCCAGCAGCTTAGGGGGGACTAGCGGACTTCTGGAGCAGTACTTC. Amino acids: CASSLGGTSGLLEQYF.

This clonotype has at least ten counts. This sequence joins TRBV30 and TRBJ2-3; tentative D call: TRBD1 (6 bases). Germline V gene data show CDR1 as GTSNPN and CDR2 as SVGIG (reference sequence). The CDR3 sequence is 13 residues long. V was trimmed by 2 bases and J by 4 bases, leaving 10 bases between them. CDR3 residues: CAWSLGTSDTQYF. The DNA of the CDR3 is TGTGCCTGGAGTCTCGGGACATCAGATACGCAGTATTTT.

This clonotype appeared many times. The CDR3 spells CASSPQVEGQMNTEAFF. DNA of the CDR3: TGTGCCAGCAGCCCGCAGGTGGAGGGACAGATGAACACTGAAGCTTTCTTT. The chain employs TRBV9 and TRBJ1-1; 7 bases map to TRBD1. V was clipped by 4 bases and J by 0 bases; unmatched bases: 12. This CDR3 is built from 17 residues. Germline loops: CDR1 SGDLS, CDR2 YYNGEE.

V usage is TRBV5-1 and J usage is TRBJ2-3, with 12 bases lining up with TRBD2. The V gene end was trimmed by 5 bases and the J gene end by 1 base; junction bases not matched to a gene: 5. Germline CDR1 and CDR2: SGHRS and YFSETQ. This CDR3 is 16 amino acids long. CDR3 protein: CASRLGLAGRTDTQYF. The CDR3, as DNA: TGCGCCAGCAGATTAGGACTAGCGGGGCGCACAGATACGCAGTATTTT.

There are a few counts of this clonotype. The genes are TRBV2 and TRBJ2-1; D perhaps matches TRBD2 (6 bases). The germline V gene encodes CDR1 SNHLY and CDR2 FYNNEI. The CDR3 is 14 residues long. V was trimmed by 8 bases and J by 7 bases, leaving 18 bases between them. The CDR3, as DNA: TGTGCCAGCTGGGGTAGCGGAGGGGAGAATGAGCAGTTCTTC. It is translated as CASWGSGGENEQFF.

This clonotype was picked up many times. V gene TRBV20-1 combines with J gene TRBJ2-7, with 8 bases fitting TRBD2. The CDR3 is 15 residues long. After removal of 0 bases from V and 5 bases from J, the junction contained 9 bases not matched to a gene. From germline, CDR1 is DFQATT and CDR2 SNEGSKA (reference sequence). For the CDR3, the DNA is TGCAGTGCTAGAGATTTGCCGGGGGGGGTTGACGAGCAGTACTTC. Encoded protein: CSARDLPGGVDEQYF.

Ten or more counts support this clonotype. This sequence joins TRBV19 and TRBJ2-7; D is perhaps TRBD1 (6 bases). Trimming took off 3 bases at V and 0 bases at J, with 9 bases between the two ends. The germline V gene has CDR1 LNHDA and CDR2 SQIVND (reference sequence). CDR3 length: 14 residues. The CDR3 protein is CASSIGDISYEQYF. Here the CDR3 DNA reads TGTGCCAGTAGTATTGGGGACATCTCCTACGAGCAGTACTTC.

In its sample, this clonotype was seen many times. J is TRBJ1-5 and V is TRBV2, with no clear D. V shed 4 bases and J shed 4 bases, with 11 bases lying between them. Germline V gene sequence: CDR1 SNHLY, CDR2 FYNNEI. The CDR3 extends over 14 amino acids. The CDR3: CASSGGSENQPQHF. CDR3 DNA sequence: TGTGCCAGCAGTGGTGGGTCAGAAAATCAGCCCCAGCATTTT.

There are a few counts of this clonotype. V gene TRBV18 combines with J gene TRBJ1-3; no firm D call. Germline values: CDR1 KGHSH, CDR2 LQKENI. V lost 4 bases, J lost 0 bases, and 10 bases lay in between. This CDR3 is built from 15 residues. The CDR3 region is CASSQKGLSGNTIYF. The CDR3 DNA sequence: TGTGCCAGCTCACAAAAGGGTCTCTCTGGAAACACCATATATTTT.

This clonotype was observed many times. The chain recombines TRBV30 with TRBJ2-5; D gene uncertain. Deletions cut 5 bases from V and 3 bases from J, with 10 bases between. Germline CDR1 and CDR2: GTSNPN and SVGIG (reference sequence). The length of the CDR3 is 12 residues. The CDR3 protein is CAWQFGKETQYF. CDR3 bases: TGTGCCTGGCAGTTCGGAAAAGAGACCCAGTACTTC.

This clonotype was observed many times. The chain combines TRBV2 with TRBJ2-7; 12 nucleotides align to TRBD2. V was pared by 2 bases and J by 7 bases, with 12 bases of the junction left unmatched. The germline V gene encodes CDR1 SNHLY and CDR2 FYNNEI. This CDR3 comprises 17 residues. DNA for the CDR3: TGTGCCAGCAGTGAAAACCGAGCGACTAGCGGGAGTGGGGAGCAGTACTTC. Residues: CASSENRATSGSGEQYF.

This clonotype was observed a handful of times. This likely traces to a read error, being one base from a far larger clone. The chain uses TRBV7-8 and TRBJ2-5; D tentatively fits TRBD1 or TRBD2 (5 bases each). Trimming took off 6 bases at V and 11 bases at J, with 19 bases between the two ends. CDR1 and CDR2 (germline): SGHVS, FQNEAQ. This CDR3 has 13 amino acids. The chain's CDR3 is CASSPLGANEQYF. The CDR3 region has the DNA TGTGCCAGCAGTCCCCTCGGGGCCAATGAGCAGTACTTC.

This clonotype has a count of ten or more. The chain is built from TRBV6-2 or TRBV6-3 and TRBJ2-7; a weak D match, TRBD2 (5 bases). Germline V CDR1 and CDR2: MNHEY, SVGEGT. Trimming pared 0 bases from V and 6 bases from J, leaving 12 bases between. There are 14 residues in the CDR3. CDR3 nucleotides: TGTGCCAGCAGTTACTCGAGGGTTGGAGCCGAGCAGTACTTC. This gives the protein CASSYSRVGAEQYF.

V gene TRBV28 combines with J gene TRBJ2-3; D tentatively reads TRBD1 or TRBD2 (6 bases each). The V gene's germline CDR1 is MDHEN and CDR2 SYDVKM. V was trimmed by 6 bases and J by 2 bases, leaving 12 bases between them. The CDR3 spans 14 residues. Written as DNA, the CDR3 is TGTGCCAGCAGCCTACAGGGACTCACAGATACGCAGTATTTT. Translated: CASSLQGLTDTQYF.

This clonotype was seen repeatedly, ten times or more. As DNA, the CDR3 is TGCAGTGCTAGGGGTCTCGGTGGGAGGTCCTACGAGCAGTACTTC. Protein product: CSARGLGGRSYEQYF. This chain links TRBV20-1 with TRBJ2-7, with D possibly TRBD2 on 6 matching bases. Trimming took off 3 bases at V and 1 base at J, with 16 bases between the two ends. The CDR3 runs to 15 residues. Germline CDR1 DFQATT, CDR2 SNEGSKA (reference sequence).

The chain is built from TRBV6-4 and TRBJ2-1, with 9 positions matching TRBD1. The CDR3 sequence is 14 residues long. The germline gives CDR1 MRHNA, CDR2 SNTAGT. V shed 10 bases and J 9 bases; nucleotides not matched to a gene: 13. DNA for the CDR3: TGTGCCATGCAGGGTCGGGACAGGGTGGGTGAGCAGTTCTTC. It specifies CAMQGRDRVGEQFF.

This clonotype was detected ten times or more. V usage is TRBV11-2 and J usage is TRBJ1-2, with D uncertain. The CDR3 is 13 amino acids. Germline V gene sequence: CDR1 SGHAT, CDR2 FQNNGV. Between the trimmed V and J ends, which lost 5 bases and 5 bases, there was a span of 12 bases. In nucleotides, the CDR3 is TGTGCCAGCAGCCAATCCGCGGGATATGGCTACACCTTC. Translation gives CASSQSAGYGYTF.

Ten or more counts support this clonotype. The CDR3 sequence: CSAVMVALADTQYF. CDR3 sequence (DNA): TGCAGTGCAGTTATGGTAGCTTTGGCAGATACGCAGTATTTT. This rearrangement joins TRBV20-1 to TRBJ2-3, with D unresolved. This CDR3 spans 14 amino acids. From germline, CDR1 is DFQATT and CDR2 SNEGSKA (reference sequence). V lost 6 bases to trimming and J lost 4 bases, with 17 bases between them.

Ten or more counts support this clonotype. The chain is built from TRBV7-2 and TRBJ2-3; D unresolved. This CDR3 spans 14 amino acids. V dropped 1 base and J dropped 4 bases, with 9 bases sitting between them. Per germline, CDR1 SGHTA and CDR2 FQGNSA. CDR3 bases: TGTGCCAGCAGCTTAGTAGGGTTGGCAGATACGCAGTATTTT. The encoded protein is CASSLVGLADTQYF. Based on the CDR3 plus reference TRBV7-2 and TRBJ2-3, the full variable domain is GAGVSQSPSNKVTEKGKDVELRCDPISGHTALYWYRQSLGQGLEFLIYFQGNSAPDKSGLPSDRFSAERTGGSVSTLTIQRTQQEDSAVYLCASSLVGLADTQYFGPGTRLTVL.

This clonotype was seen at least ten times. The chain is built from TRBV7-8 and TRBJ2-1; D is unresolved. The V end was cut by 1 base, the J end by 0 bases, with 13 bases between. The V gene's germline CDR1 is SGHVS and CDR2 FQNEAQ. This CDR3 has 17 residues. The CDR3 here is CASSLEGSRSSYNEQFF. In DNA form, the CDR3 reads TGTGCCAGCAGCTTAGAGGGCAGTAGGAGCTCCTACAATGAGCAGTTCTTC.

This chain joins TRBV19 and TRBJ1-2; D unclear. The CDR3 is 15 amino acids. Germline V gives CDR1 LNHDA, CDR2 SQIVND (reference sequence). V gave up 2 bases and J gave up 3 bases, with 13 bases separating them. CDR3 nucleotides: TGTGCCAGTAGTATATTTGTACAGAGCCACTATGGCTACACCTTC. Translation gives CASSIFVQSHYGYTF.

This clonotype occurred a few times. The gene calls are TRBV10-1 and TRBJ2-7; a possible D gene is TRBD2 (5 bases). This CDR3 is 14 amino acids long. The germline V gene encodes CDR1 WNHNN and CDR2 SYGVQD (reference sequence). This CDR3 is CASSAEKGPRREKV. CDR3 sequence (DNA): TGCGCCAGCAGTGCTGAAAAAGGACCGCGTAGGGAGAAGGTC.

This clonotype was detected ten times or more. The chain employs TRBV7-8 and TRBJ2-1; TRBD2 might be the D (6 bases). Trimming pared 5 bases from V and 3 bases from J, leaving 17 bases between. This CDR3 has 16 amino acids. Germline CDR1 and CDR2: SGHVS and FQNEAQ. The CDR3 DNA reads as TGTGCCAGCAGCCCCCAAGCCGGGACTTTCTACAATGAGCAGTTCTTC. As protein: CASSPQAGTFYNEQFF.

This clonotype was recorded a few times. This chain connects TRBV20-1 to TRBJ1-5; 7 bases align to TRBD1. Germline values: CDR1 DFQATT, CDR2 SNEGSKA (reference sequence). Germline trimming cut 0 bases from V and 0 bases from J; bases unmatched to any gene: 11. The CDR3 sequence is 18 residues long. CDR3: CSARDGLRQGRSNQPQHF. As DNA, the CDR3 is TGCAGTGCTAGAGATGGGTTAAGACAGGGACGTAGCAATCAGCCCCAGCATTTT.

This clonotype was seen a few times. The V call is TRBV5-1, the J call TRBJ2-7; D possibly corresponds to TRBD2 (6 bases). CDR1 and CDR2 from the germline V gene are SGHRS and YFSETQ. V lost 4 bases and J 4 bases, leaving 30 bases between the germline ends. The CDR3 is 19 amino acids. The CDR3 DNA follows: TGCGCCAGCAGCCCGAAAGAGGTCGCGGGACGGAGGACCTCTTACGAGCAGTACTTC. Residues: CASSPKEVAGRRTSYEQYF.

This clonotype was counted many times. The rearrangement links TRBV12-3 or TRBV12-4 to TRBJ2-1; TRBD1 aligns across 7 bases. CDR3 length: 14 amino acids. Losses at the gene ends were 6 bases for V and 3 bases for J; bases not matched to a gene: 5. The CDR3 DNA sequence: TGTGCCAGCAGCCCACGGGACAGCTACAATGAGCAGTTCTTC. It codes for CASSPRDSYNEQFF.

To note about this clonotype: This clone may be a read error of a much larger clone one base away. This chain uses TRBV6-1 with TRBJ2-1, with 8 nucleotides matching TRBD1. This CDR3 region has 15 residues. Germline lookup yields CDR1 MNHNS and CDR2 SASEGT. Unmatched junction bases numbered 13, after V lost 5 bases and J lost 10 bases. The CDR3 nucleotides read TGTGCCAGCAGTCGCGACAGGGGCCCTACCTACGAGCAGTTCTTC. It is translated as CASSRDRGPTYEQFF.